One sample yielded the 6 T cell receptor beta chains listed below, sequenced in a study of spatial heterogeneity in lung cancer. TCRdb reprocessed the 5' RACE reads via MiXCR and lists one record per CDR3 protein. The sample carries a few thousand distinct CDR3 sequences, roughly 49% recorded once. As to time point: sample taken at primary tumor resection. Whole-study findings and limits: The number of expanded tumor alpha and beta chains correlated with mutation number.

These receptors' antigens are unknown. The material was lung tumor tissue, obtained at surgery. The receptors were gathered from a male donor with early-stage non-small cell lung cancer.

By sample share, this clonotype is hyperexpanded (1% or more). This rearrangement joins TRBV28 to TRBJ2-6; 8 bases are a match to TRBD1. The V gene end was trimmed by 6 bases and the J gene end by 1 base; junction bases not matched to a gene: 8. Germline V lookup: CDR1 MDHEN, CDR2 SYDVKM. The CDR3 runs to 17 residues. The CDR3 DNA is TGTGCCAGCAGACCAGGACAGGGTAAATCTGGGGCCAACGTCCTGACTTTC. This gives the protein CASRPGQGKSGANVLTF.

The gene calls are TRBV29-1 and TRBJ2-3; the D gene is possibly TRBD1 (6 bases). Trimming cost V 4 bases and J 2 bases, with 13 bases left between them. CDR3 length: 14 residues. The germline CDR1 and CDR2 sequences are SQVTM and ANQGSEA. CDR3 in amino acids: CSVAQGMSTDTQYF. Here the CDR3 DNA reads TGCAGCGTTGCACAGGGAATGTCCACAGATACGCAGTATTTT.

This clonotype was picked up one time. V and J are TRBV7-4 and TRBJ1-6; D ambiguous. V lost 5 bases and J lost 9, with 20 bases in between. The V gene's germline CDR1 is SGHVT and CDR2 SQSDAQ. This CDR3 region has 16 residues. Here the CDR3 DNA reads TGTGCCAGCAGCCCCCTATCACGGGTCGCCCGTTCACCCCTCCACTTT. This sequence encodes CASSPLSRVARSPLHF.

This clonotype was seen a handful of times. This chain connects TRBV11-2 to TRBJ1-3; possible D gene TRBD1, 5 bases. This CDR3 has 14 amino acids. Germline V CDR1 and CDR2: SGHAT, FQNNGV. The V gene lost 4 bases and the J gene lost 5 bases, with 12 bases spanning the gap. DNA for the CDR3: TGTGCCAGCAGCTCAACCGGGACTCGAAACACCATATATTTT. Its translation: CASSSTGTRNTIYF.

This chain uses TRBV12-3 or TRBV12-4 with TRBJ1-5; D is perhaps TRBD1 (5 bases). V was pared by 3 bases and J by 4 bases, with 10 bases between. The CDR3 totals 14 residues. The CDR3 DNA follows: TGTGCCAGCAGTTTTGGGGGGACTAATCAGCCCCAGCATTTT. Translating gives CASSFGGTNQPQHF.

This clonotype ranks as medium-sized. The chain carries TRBV2 and TRBJ2-5, with D possibly being TRBD2 (6 bases). Germline loops: CDR1 SNHLY, CDR2 FYNNEI. V shed 6 bases and J shed 3 bases, with 11 bases lying between them. The CDR3 length is 13 residues. The CDR3, as DNA: TGTGCCAGCAGGGCGGGGTACGAAGAGACCCAGTACTTC. It translates to CASRAGYEETQYF.